This is a list of T cell receptor beta chains from one sample in a study of cytomegalovirus exposure and HLA in healthy donors. Generated by immunoSEQ multiplex PCR, the TCRdb table keeps only in-frame clones and is missing some. The sample consists of about 180,000 clones, 80% to 85% of them appearing once. Sequencing input: PBMCs. The receptors were sampled from a woman aged 25-40 years in good health and CMV-seronegative. Both conserved end residues are part of each CDR3. Fields, in order: J gene, CDR3 length, clone size, D gene, V gene, CDR3 protein, CDR3 DNA. D genes are given only for firm matches. Not all rows give a size; the values are once, few, many and, for expanded clones, a class.

j_call: TRBJ2-1; cdr3_length: 16; clone_size: many; d_call: TRBD2; v_call: TRBV2; cdr3_aa: CASMPWLAGGWIEQFF; cdr3_nt: TGTGCCAGCATGCCTTGGCTAGCGGGAGGATGGATTGAGCAGTTCTTC
j_call: TRBJ2-1; cdr3_length: 15; clone_size: .; d_call: TRBD2; v_call: TRBV13; cdr3_aa: CASSYAGTSTREQFF; cdr3_nt: TGTGCCAGCAGCTATGCCGGGACTAGTACTCGGGAGCAGTTCTTC
j_call: TRBJ2-1; cdr3_length: 15; clone_size: .; d_call: .; v_call: TRBV9; cdr3_aa: CASSVEAGIYNEQFF; cdr3_nt: TGTGCCAGCAGCGTAGAGGCAGGGATTTACAATGAGCAGTTCTTC
j_call: TRBJ1-5; cdr3_length: 19; clone_size: once; d_call: TRBD1; v_call: TRBV28; cdr3_aa: CASQRRGTGGTNSNQPQHF; cdr3_nt: TGTGCCAGCCAGCGGCGGGGGACAGGGGGCACTAATAGCAATCAGCCCCAGCATTTT
j_call: TRBJ1-4; cdr3_length: 15; clone_size: .; d_call: TRBD1; v_call: TRBV18; cdr3_aa: CASSPGTGLHEKLFF; cdr3_nt: TGTGCCAGCTCACCGGGGACAGGGTTACATGAAAAACTGTTTTTT
j_call: TRBJ2-1; cdr3_length: 15; clone_size: .; d_call: TRBD2; v_call: TRBV19; cdr3_aa: CASSVTSGSGGEQFF; cdr3_nt: TGTGCCAGTAGTGTGACTAGCGGGAGCGGCGGTGAGCAGTTCTTC
j_call: TRBJ1-6; cdr3_length: 15; clone_size: .; d_call: .; v_call: TRBV6-1; cdr3_aa: CASSYSSSYNSPLHF; cdr3_nt: TGTGCCAGCAGCTACAGCAGCTCCTATAATTCACCCCTCCACTTT
j_call: TRBJ1-1; cdr3_length: 14; clone_size: .; d_call: TRBD1; v_call: TRBV6-6; cdr3_aa: CASSPAQDRGEAFF; cdr3_nt: TGTGCCAGCAGCCCGGCCCAAGACAGGGGAGAAGCTTTCTTT
j_call: TRBJ1-5; cdr3_length: 13; clone_size: .; d_call: .; v_call: TRBV6-1; cdr3_aa: CASRETLSQPQHF; cdr3_nt: TGTGCCAGCCGGGAGACCCTTTCTCAGCCCCAGCATTTT
j_call: TRBJ1-1; cdr3_length: 14; clone_size: .; d_call: TRBD1; v_call: TRBV5-1; cdr3_aa: CASSSPTGTTEAFF; cdr3_nt: TGCGCCAGCAGCTCACCGACAGGGACCACTGAAGCTTTCTTT
j_call: TRBJ2-3; cdr3_length: 15; clone_size: .; d_call: TRBD2; v_call: TRBV4-1; cdr3_aa: CASSQDLAGTDTQYF; cdr3_nt: TGCGCCAGCAGCCAAGATCTAGCGGGCACAGATACGCAGTATTTT
j_call: TRBJ2-2; cdr3_length: 19; clone_size: .; d_call: TRBD2; v_call: TRBV5-4; cdr3_aa: CASSPSRTSPQWFPGELFF; cdr3_nt: TGTGCCAGCAGCCCCTCGCGGACTAGTCCCCAGTGGTTTCCCGGGGAGCTGTTTTTT
j_call: TRBJ1-1; cdr3_length: 14; clone_size: once; d_call: TRBD1; v_call: TRBV5-1; cdr3_aa: CASSGGQLNTEAFF; cdr3_nt: TGCGCCAGCAGCGGGGGACAGCTGAACACTGAAGCTTTCTTT
j_call: TRBJ2-1; cdr3_length: 15; clone_size: .; d_call: TRBD2; v_call: TRBV4-3; cdr3_aa: CASSQVFGGENEQFF; cdr3_nt: TGCGCCAGCAGCCAAGTATTCGGGGGGGAGAATGAGCAGTTCTTC
j_call: TRBJ1-1; cdr3_length: 14; clone_size: once; d_call: TRBD1; v_call: TRBV28; cdr3_aa: CASSLQGEWTEAFF; cdr3_nt: TGTGCCAGCAGTCTACAGGGGGAGTGGACTGAAGCTTTCTTT
j_call: TRBJ2-1; cdr3_length: 14; clone_size: few; d_call: .; v_call: TRBV27; cdr3_aa: CASSYNGGYNEQFF; cdr3_nt: TGTGCCAGCAGTTATAACGGCGGGTATAATGAGCAGTTCTTC
j_call: TRBJ1-1; cdr3_length: 15; clone_size: .; d_call: .; v_call: TRBV30; cdr3_aa: CAWSLRTGFNTEAFF; cdr3_nt: TGTGCCTGGAGTCTACGAACAGGGTTCAACACTGAAGCTTTCTTT
j_call: TRBJ1-1; cdr3_length: 17; clone_size: .; d_call: TRBD1; v_call: TRBV4-1; cdr3_aa: CASSQATDRVMNTEAFF; cdr3_nt: TGCGCCAGCAGCCAAGCTACCGACAGGGTGATGAACACTGAAGCTTTCTTT
j_call: TRBJ2-7; cdr3_length: 14; clone_size: .; d_call: .; v_call: TRBV21-1; cdr3_aa: CASSNWAETYEQYF; cdr3_nt: TGTGCCAGCAGCAACTGGGCAGAAACCTACGAGCAGTACTTC
j_call: TRBJ1-2; cdr3_length: 16; clone_size: .; d_call: TRBD1; v_call: TRBV4-3; cdr3_aa: CASSPAKGAADYGYTF; cdr3_nt: TGCGCCAGCAGCCCCGCGAAGGGGGCCGCTGACTATGGCTACACCTTC
j_call: TRBJ2-3; cdr3_length: 15; clone_size: .; d_call: TRBD2; v_call: TRBV4-3; cdr3_aa: CASSPGGGGTDTQYF; cdr3_nt: TGCGCCAGCAGCCCCGGGGGGGGTGGCACAGATACGCAGTATTTT
j_call: TRBJ2-4; cdr3_length: 16; clone_size: .; d_call: .; v_call: TRBV5-1; cdr3_aa: CASSLTYSPSKNIQYF; cdr3_nt: TGCGCCAGCAGCTTGACGTACAGCCCATCCAAAAACATTCAGTACTTC
j_call: TRBJ2-1; cdr3_length: 13; clone_size: .; d_call: .; v_call: TRBV27; cdr3_aa: CASSFNLGSEQFF; cdr3_nt: TGTGCCAGCAGTTTTAACCTTGGGAGTGAGCAGTTCTTC
j_call: TRBJ2-2; cdr3_length: 12; clone_size: .; d_call: .; v_call: TRBV9; cdr3_aa: CASSVALGELFF; cdr3_nt: TGTGCCAGCAGCGTAGCTCTGGGGGAGCTGTTTTTT
j_call: TRBJ1-2; cdr3_length: 16; clone_size: .; d_call: TRBD1; v_call: TRBV7-9; cdr3_aa: CASSLARGQGGTGYTF; cdr3_nt: TGTGCCAGCAGCTTAGCAAGAGGACAGGGTGGTACTGGCTACACCTTC
j_call: TRBJ2-7; cdr3_length: 13; clone_size: few; d_call: .; v_call: TRBV6-1; cdr3_aa: CASSTGRAYEQYF; cdr3_nt: TGTGCCAGCAGTACAGGGAGGGCCTACGAGCAGTACTTC
j_call: TRBJ1-2; cdr3_length: 12; clone_size: .; d_call: .; v_call: TRBV30; cdr3_aa: CAWRYASPGYTF; cdr3_nt: TGTGCCTGGAGGTATGCCAGTCCGGGCTACACCTTC
j_call: TRBJ2-2; cdr3_length: 16; clone_size: once; d_call: TRBD2; v_call: TRBV2; cdr3_aa: CASSRSGTANTGELFF; cdr3_nt: TGTGCCAGCAGCCGGAGCGGGACCGCGAACACCGGGGAGCTGTTTTTT
j_call: TRBJ2-7; cdr3_length: 18; clone_size: .; d_call: TRBD2; v_call: TRBV4-2; cdr3_aa: CASSQELVGTSGSYEQYF; cdr3_nt: TGTGCCAGCAGCCAAGAATTGGTTGGGACTAGCGGGAGCTACGAGCAGTACTTC
j_call: TRBJ2-5; cdr3_length: 13; clone_size: .; d_call: .; v_call: TRBV6-5; cdr3_aa: CASSYGSQETQYF; cdr3_nt: TGTGCCAGCAGTTACGGCAGCCAAGAGACCCAGTACTTC
j_call: TRBJ2-7; cdr3_length: 11; clone_size: .; d_call: .; v_call: TRBV2; cdr3_aa: CASTQGGEQYF; cdr3_nt: TGTGCCAGCACCCAGGGGGGCGAGCAGTACTTC
j_call: TRBJ1-5; cdr3_length: 13; clone_size: .; d_call: .; v_call: TRBV28; cdr3_aa: CASSFGTGEPQHF; cdr3_nt: TGTGCCAGCAGTTTTGGGACGGGGGAGCCCCAGCATTTT
j_call: TRBJ2-7; cdr3_length: 14; clone_size: .; d_call: TRBD1; v_call: TRBV6-5; cdr3_aa: CASTSSGTGFEQYF; cdr3_nt: TGTGCCAGCACCTCATCAGGGACAGGGTTCGAGCAGTACTTC
j_call: TRBJ2-1; cdr3_length: 16; clone_size: .; d_call: .; v_call: TRBV7-2; cdr3_aa: CASSPGFVTRIGEQFF; cdr3_nt: TGTGCCAGCAGCCCCGGGTTCGTGACCAGAATTGGGGAGCAGTTCTTC
j_call: TRBJ1-6; cdr3_length: 14; clone_size: .; d_call: TRBD1; v_call: TRBV15; cdr3_aa: CATSRTTGNSPLHF; cdr3_nt: TGTGCCACCAGCAGAACGACAGGGAATTCACCCCTCCACTTT
j_call: TRBJ1-1; cdr3_length: 15; clone_size: few; d_call: .; v_call: TRBV18; cdr3_aa: CASSPSGSGDTEAFF; cdr3_nt: TGTGCCAGCTCACCCAGCGGGTCGGGCGACACTGAAGCTTTCTTT
j_call: TRBJ2-1; cdr3_length: 15; clone_size: .; d_call: .; v_call: TRBV4-3; cdr3_aa: CASSPGTSPNNEQFF; cdr3_nt: TGCGCCAGCAGCCCCGGAACTAGCCCAAACAATGAGCAGTTCTTC
j_call: TRBJ2-5; cdr3_length: 14; clone_size: once; d_call: TRBD1; v_call: TRBV18; cdr3_aa: CASSDTGAWETQYF; cdr3_nt: TGTGCCAGCTCAGACACAGGGGCTTGGGAGACCCAGTACTTC
j_call: TRBJ1-2; cdr3_length: 14; clone_size: .; d_call: .; v_call: TRBV5-4; cdr3_aa: CASSPGTPLRGYTF; cdr3_nt: TGTGCCAGCAGCCCCGGGACACCCCTACGGGGCTACACCTTC
j_call: TRBJ2-7; cdr3_length: 15; clone_size: .; d_call: TRBD1; v_call: TRBV29-1; cdr3_aa: CSVFRRDRGRDEQYF; cdr3_nt: TGCAGCGTTTTTCGCCGGGACAGGGGGCGCGACGAGCAGTACTTC
j_call: TRBJ2-5; cdr3_length: 14; clone_size: .; d_call: TRBD1; v_call: TRBV5-4; cdr3_aa: CASSLGTGGETQYF; cdr3_nt: TGTGCCAGCAGCTTGGGGACAGGGGGTGAGACCCAGTACTTC
j_call: TRBJ1-4; cdr3_length: 21; clone_size: few; d_call: TRBD1; v_call: TRBV7-7; cdr3_aa: CASSLAKSGDRGLAVYEKLFF; cdr3_nt: TGTGCTAGCAGCTTAGCGAAATCTGGGGACAGGGGGCTTGCGGTATACGAAAAACTGTTTTTT
j_call: TRBJ2-1; cdr3_length: 13; clone_size: .; d_call: TRBD2; v_call: TRBV6-5; cdr3_aa: CASSYEGGREQFF; cdr3_nt: TGTGCCAGCAGTTACGAGGGCGGGAGGGAGCAGTTCTTC
j_call: TRBJ2-7; cdr3_length: 15; clone_size: .; d_call: TRBD1; v_call: TRBV28; cdr3_aa: CASSQTGTGRYEQYF; cdr3_nt: TGTGCCAGCAGTCAAACCGGGACAGGGAGATACGAGCAGTACTTC